This note documents a single TCR beta chain sequence. Its antigen is undetermined. This sample is part of a study of cytomegalovirus exposure and HLA in healthy donors. Healthy bone marrow donors made up the donor group. Study results and caveats: TCR beta V- and J-gene trimming was later associated with a missense DCLRE1C variant. Analyses of presence/absence relied on an assumption of roughly uniform sequencing depth across donors. Specificity for CMV antigens was confirmed in vitro for a few of the CMV-associated chains.

Both 60 Vbeta primers and 13 Jbeta primers went into the PCR. This table comes from immunoSEQ multiplex PCR, and its TCRdb copy is limited to in-frame clones, with some not included. The sample table sets out under 200,000 clones. The germline gives CDR1 SEHNR, CDR2 FQNEAQ (reference sequence). The CDR3 consists of 15 residues. V lost 3 bases, J lost 0 bases, and 2 bases stayed unmatched. The V call is TRBV7-9, the J call TRBJ1-2; 9 nucleotides line up with TRBD1. This TCR was sampled from a man aged 25 to 40 in good health and CMV-seronegative. Specimen: PBMCs. DNA for the CDR3: TGTGCCAGCAGCTTCTGGGACAGGGCTAACTATGGCTACACCTTC. It codes for CASSFWDRANYGYTF.